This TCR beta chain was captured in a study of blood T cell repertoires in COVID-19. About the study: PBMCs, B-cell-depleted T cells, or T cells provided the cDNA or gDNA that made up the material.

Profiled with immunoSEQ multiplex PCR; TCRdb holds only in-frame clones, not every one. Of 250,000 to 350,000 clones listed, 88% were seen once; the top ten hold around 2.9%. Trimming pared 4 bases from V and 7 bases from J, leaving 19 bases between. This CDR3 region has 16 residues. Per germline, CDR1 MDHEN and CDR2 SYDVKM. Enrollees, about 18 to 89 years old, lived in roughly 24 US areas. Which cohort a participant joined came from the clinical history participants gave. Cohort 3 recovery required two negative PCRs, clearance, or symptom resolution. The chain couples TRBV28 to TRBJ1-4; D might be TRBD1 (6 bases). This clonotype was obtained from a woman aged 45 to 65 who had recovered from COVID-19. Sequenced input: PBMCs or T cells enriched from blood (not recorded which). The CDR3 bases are TGTGCCAGCAGTTACAGGGAAAGCGTGGACCGTGAAAAACTGTTTTTT. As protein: CASSYRESVDREKLFF.